This T cell receptor (beta chain) stems from a study of T cells in Graves' hyperthyroidism and ophthalmopathy. Study context: Once the initial diagnosis was made, peripheral blood was obtained before any treatment.

Diagnoses were established using clinical symptoms, serum thyroxine and TRAb, thyroid ultrasound and orbital computed tomography. There were TCR beta CDR3 regions amplified from RNA transcripts. Initially, a first-round RT-PCR of the TCR CDR3 employed the HTBI primer set. In TCRdb, the multiplex PCR reads were re-called with MiXCR into one record per CDR3 protein. In the table there are 300,000 to 450,000 distinct CDR3 sequences, more than 13% of which are singletons. There are 15 residues in the CDR3. Germline CDR1 SGHTA, CDR2 FQGNSA. The V end lost 5 bases, the J end lost 3 bases, and 14 bases lay between the germline ends. General study findings and limits: Most thyroid clonotypes with frequency above 0.001 were detected in blood.

Comments on this clonotype: The antigen remains undetermined.

The sample consisted of blood. The clonotype was recovered from a woman aged 25 to 45 with Graves' hyperthyroidism. This chain links TRBV7-2 with TRBJ1-3, with a weak D call TRBD1 (5 bases). This CDR3 reads CASSPWGKSGNTIYF. The CDR3 DNA sequence: TGTGCCAGCAGCCCCTGGGGGAAGAGTGGAAACACCATATATTTT.